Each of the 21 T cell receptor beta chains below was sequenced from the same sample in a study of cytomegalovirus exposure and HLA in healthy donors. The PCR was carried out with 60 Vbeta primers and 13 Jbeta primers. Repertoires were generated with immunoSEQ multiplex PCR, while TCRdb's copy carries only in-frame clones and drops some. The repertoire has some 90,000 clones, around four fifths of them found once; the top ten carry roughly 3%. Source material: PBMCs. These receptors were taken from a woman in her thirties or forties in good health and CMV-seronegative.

CDR3 sequence reads: CASSFSHSHRGLAKNIQYF. For the CDR3, the DNA is TGTGCCAGCAGTTTCTCGCACAGTCACAGGGGGCTGGCCAAAAACATTCAGTACTTC. This chain connects TRBV28 to TRBJ2-4; 9 nucleotides line up with TRBD1. Germline V gives CDR1 MDHEN, CDR2 SYDVKM. This CDR3 spans 19 amino acids. V trimming: 3 bases; J trimming: 1 base; junction bases outside the gene matches: 13.

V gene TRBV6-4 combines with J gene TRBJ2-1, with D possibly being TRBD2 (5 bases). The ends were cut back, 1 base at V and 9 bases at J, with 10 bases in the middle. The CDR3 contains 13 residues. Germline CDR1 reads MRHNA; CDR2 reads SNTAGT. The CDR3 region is CASSDFRGSEQFF. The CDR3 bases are TGTGCCAGCAGTGACTTCCGAGGGAGTGAGCAGTTCTTC.

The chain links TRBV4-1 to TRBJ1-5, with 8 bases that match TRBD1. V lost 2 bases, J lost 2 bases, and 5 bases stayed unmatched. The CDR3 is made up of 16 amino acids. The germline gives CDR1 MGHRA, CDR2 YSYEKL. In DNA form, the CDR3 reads TGCGCCAGCAGCCAATTCGACAGGGGCGGCAATCAGCCCCAGCATTTT. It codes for CASSQFDRGGNQPQHF.

CDR3 sequence reads: CASSPAYPYNEQFF. The CDR3, as DNA: TGTGCCAGCTCACCGGCTTATCCTTACAATGAGCAGTTCTTC. V usage is TRBV18 and J usage is TRBJ2-1; D unclear. Looked up from germline, CDR1 is KGHSH and CDR2 is LQKENI. V shed 3 bases and J shed 4 bases, with 10 bases lying between them. There are 14 residues in the CDR3.

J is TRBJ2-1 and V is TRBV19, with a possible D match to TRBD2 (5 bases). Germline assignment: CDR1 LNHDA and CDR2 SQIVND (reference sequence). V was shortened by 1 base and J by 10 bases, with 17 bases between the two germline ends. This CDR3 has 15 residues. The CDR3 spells CASSIGNTGLQEQFF. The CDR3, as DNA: TGTGCCAGTAGTATAGGTAATACTGGACTCCAAGAGCAGTTCTTC.

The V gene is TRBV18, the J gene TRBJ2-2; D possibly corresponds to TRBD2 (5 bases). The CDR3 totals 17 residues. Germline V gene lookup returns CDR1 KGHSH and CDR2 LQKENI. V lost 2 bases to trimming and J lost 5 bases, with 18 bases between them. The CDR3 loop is CASSPSGHKRGTGELFF. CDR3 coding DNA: TGTGCCAGCTCACCATCGGGTCATAAAAGAGGGACCGGGGAGCTGTTTTTT.

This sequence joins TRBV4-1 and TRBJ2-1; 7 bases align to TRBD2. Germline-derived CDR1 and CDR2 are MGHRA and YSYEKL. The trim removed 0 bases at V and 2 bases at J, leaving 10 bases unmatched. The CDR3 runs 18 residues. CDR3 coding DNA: TGCGCCAGCAGCCAAGAAAACCCGCTAGCGGCCCCCTACAATGAGCAGTTCTTC. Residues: CASSQENPLAAPYNEQFF.

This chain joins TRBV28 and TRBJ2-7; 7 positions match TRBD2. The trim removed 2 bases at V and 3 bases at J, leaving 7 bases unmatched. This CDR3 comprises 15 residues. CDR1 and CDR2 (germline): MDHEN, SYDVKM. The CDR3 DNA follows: TGTGCCAGCAGTTTACCCGGACTAGATGTCTACGAGCAGTACTTC. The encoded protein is CASSLPGLDVYEQYF.

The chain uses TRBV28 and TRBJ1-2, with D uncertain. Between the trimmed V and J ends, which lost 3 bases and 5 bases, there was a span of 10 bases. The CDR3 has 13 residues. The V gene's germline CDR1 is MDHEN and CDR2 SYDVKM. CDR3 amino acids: CASSLRSGYGYTF. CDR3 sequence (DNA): TGTGCCAGCAGTTTGAGGTCTGGTTATGGCTACACCTTC.

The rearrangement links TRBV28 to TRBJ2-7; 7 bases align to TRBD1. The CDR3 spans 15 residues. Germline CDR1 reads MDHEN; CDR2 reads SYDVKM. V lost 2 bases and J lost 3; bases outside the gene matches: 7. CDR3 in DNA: TGTGCCAGCAGTTTACCCCAGGGGGTGAACTACGAGCAGTACTTC. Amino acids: CASSLPQGVNYEQYF.

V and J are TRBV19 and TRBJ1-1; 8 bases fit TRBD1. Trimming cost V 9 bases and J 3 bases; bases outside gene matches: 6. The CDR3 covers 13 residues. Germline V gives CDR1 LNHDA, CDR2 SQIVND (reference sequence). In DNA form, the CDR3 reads TGTGCCAGCCGGGACAGGTGGGACACTGAAGCTTTCTTT. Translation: CASRDRWDTEAFF. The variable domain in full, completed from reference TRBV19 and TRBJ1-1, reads DGGITQSPKYLFRKEGQNVTLSCEQNLNHDAMYWYRQDPGQGLRLIYYSQIVNDFQKGDIAEGYSVSREKKESFPLTVTSAQKNPTAFYLCASRDRWDTEAFFGQGTRLTVV.

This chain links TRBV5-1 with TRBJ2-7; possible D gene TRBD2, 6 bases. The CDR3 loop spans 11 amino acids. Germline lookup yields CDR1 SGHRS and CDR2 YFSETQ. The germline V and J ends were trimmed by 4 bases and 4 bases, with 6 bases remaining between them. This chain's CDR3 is CASSGTYEQYF. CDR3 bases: TGCGCCAGCAGCGGGACTTACGAGCAGTACTTC.

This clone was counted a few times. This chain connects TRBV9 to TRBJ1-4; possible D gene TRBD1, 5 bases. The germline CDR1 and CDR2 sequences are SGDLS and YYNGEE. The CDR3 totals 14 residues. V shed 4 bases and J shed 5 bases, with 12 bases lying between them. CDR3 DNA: TGTGCCAGCAGCCCCGGGGGGAGAAATGAAAAACTGTTTTTT. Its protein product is CASSPGGRNEKLFF.

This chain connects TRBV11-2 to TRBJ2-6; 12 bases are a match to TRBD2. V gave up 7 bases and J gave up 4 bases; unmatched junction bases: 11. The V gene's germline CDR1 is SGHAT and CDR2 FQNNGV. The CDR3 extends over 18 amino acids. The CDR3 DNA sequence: TGTGCCAGCACCATGACTAGCGGGAGATCTACGGGGGCCAACGTCCTGACTTTC. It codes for CASTMTSGRSTGANVLTF. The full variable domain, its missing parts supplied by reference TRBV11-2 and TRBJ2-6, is EAGVAQSPRYKIIEKRQSVAFWCNPISGHATLYWYQQILGQGPKLLIQFQNNGVVDDSQLPKDRFSAERLKGVDSTLKIQPAKLEDSAVYLCASTMTSGRSTGANVLTFGAGSRLTVL.

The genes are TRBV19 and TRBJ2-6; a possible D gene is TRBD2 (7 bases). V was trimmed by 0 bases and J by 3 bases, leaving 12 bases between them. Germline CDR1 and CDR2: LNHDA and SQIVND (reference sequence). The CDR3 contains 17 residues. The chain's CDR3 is CASSIEGGTNGANVLTF. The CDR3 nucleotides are TGTGCCAGTAGTATAGAAGGGGGGACTAATGGGGCCAACGTCCTGACTTTC.

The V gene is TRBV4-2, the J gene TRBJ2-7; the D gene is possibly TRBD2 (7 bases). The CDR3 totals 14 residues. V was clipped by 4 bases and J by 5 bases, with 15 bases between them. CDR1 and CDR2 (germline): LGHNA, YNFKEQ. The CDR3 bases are TGTGCCAGCAGCCTGGGGGGGCAGGGGAACGAGCAGTACTTC. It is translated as CASSLGGQGNEQYF.

CDR3 in amino acids: CASSETPVDRGLSYEQYF. Here the CDR3 DNA reads TGCGCCAGCAGTGAGACCCCGGTGGACAGGGGGCTCTCCTACGAGCAGTACTTC. The chain recombines TRBV10-1 with TRBJ2-5; 11 bases fit TRBD1. The better agreement between TRBJ2-7 and the DNA end casts doubt on the J call. The CDR3 contains 18 residues. The V gene's germline CDR1 is WNHNN and CDR2 SYGVQD (reference sequence).

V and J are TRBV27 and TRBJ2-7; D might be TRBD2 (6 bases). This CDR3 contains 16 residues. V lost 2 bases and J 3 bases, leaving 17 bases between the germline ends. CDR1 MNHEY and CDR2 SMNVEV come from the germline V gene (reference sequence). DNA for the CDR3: TGTGCCAGCAGTTTAGATAACCGGGACTCTTTCTACGAGCAGTACTTC. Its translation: CASSLDNRDSFYEQYF.

The CDR3 sequence: CASSPGQGAQPQHF. CDR3 nucleotide sequence: TGTGCCAGCAGCCCCGGACAGGGTGCTCAGCCCCAGCATTTT. The J gene is TRBJ1-5, the V gene TRBV5-4; 8 nucleotides match TRBD1. V was pared by 4 bases and J by 6 bases, with 6 bases of the junction left unmatched. Germline V gene lookup returns CDR1 SGHNT and CDR2 YYREEE (reference sequence). The CDR3 extends over 14 amino acids. The whole variable domain, remainder taken from reference TRBV5-4 and TRBJ1-5, is ETGVTQSPTHLIKTRGQQVTLRCSSQSGHNTVSWYQQALGQGPQFIFQYYREEENGRGNFPPRFSGLQFPNYSSELNVNALELDDSALYLCASSPGQGAQPQHFGDGTRLSIL.

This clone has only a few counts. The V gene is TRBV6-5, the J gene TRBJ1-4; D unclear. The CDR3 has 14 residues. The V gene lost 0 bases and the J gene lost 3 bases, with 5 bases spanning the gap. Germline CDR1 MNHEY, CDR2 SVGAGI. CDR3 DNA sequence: TGTGCCAGCAGTTACTCTGGGCCTAATGAAAAACTGTTTTTT. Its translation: CASSYSGPNEKLFF.

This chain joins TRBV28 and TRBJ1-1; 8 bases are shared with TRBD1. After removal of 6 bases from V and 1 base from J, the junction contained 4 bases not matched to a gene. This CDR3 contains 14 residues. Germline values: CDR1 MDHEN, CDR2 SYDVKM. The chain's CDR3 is CASSPGTGNTEAFF. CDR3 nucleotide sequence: TGTGCCAGCAGCCCCGGGACAGGGAACACTGAAGCTTTCTTT.